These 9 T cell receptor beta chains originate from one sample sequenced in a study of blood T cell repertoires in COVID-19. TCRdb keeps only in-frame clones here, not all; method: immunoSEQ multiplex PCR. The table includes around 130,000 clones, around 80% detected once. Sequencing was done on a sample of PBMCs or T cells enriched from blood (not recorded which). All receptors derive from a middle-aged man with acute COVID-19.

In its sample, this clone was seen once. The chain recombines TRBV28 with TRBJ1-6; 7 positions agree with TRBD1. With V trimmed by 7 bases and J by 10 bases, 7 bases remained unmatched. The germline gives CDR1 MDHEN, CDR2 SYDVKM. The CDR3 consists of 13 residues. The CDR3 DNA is TGTGCCAGCATTGGGACAGACGGCTCACCCCTCCACTTT. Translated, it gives CASIGTDGSPLHF.

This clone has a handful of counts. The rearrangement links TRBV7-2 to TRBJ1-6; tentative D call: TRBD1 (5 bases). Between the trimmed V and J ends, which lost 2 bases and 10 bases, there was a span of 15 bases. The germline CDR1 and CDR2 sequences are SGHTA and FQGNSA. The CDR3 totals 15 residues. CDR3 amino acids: CASSLMYQGESPLHF. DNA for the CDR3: TGTGCCAGCAGCTTAATGTATCAGGGCGAATCACCCCTCCACTTT.

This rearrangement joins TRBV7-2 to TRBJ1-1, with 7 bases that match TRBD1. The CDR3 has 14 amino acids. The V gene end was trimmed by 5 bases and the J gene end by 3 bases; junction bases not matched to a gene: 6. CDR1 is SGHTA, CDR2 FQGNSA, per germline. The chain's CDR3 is CASSPQGSYTEAFF. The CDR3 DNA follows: TGTGCCAGCAGCCCACAGGGGAGTTACACTGAAGCTTTCTTT. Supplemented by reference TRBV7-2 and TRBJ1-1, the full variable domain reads GAGVSQSPSNKVTEKGKDVELRCDPISGHTALYWYRQSLGQGLEFLIYFQGNSAPDKSGLPSDRFSAERTGGSVSTLTIQRTQQEDSAVYLCASSPQGSYTEAFFGQGTRLTVV.

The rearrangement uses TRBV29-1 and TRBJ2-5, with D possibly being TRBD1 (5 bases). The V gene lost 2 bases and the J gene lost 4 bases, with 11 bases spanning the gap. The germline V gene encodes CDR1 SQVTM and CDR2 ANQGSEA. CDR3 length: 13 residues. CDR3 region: CSVEQGSRETQYF. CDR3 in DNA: TGCAGCGTTGAACAGGGTAGTAGAGAGACCCAGTACTTC.

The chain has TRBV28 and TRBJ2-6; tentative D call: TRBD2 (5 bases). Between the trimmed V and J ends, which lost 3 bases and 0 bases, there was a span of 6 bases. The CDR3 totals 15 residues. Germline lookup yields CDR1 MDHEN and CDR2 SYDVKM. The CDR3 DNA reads TGTGCCAGCAGTTTGGGGAGCTCTGGGGCCAACGTCCTGACTTTC. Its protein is CASSLGSSGANVLTF.

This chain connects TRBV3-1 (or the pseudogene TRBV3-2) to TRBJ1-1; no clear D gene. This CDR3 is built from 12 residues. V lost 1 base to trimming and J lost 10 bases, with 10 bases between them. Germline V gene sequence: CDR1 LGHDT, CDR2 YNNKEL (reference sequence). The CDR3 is CASSQGPSGAFF. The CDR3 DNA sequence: TGTGCCAGCAGCCAAGGTCCCTCCGGAGCTTTCTTT.

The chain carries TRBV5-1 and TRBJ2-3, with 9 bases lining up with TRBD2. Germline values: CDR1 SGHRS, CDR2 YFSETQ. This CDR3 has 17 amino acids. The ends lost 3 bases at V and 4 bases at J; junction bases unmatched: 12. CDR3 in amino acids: CASSWGPGLAISDTQYF. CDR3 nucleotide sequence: TGCGCCAGCAGCTGGGGCCCGGGACTAGCTATCTCAGATACGCAGTATTTT. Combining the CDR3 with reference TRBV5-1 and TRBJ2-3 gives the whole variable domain KAGVTQTPRYLIKTRGQQVTLSCSPISGHRSVSWYQQTPGQGLQFLFEYFSETQRNKGNFPGRFSGRQFSNSRSEMNVSTLELGDSALYLCASSWGPGLAISDTQYFGPGTRLTVL.

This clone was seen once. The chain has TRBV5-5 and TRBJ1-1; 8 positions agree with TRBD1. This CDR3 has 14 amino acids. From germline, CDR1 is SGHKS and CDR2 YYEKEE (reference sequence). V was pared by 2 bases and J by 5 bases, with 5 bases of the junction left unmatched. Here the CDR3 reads CASSFSTGETEAFF. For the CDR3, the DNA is TGTGCCAGCAGCTTTTCGACAGGGGAAACTGAAGCTTTCTTT.

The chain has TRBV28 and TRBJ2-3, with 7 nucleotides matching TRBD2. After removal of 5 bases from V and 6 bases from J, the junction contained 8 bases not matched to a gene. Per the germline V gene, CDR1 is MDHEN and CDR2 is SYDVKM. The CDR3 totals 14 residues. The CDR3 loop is CASSTGLRGDTQYF. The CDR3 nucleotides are TGTGCCAGCAGTACGGGACTACGAGGGGATACGCAGTATTTT.